These T cell receptor beta chains were read from a single sample in a study of vaccination effects on CD4 cells after COVID-19. Sequencing was performed with immunoSEQ multiplex PCR; in TCRdb, only in-frame clones are kept and a portion is missing. The sample includes about 61,000 clones, around 73% seen only once; the top ten take over 0.95%. These receptors' antigens are unknown. Source: CD4+ T cells from PBMCs cultured with HCoV-229E spike peptides, taken after COVID-19 vaccination. The receptors derive from a human donor who received a COVID-19 vaccine. CDR3s include the opening cysteine and the closing phenylalanine or tryptophan. Fields, in order: CDR3 DNA, CDR3 protein, D gene, clone size, V gene, J gene. The D gene is left open where the match is weak. Clone size is stated in some rows and not others, as once, few, many or a class when expanded.

TGTGCCAGCAGTTCGGGGGGCTCTTTAAACACTGAAGCTTTCTTT	CASSSGGSLNTEAFF	NA	NA	TRBV6-2/TRBV6-3	TRBJ1-1
TGTGCCAGCAGCCAAGCCAGGTTGGGTGGCTACACCTTC	CASSQARLGGYTF	NA	NA	TRBV14	TRBJ1-2
TGTGCCAGCAGTTACTATGGACAGGGGTCACCCCTCCACTTT	CASSYYGQGSPLHF	TRBD1	NA	TRBV6-5	TRBJ1-6
TGCGCCAGCAGCCCAAGACGGCGAGAGGGGGCTGGAAACACCATATATTTT	CASSPRRREGAGNTIYF	NA	NA	TRBV5-1	TRBJ1-3
TGTGCCAGCAGTTTTGGTAATTATGGCTACACCTTC	CASSFGNYGYTF	NA	NA	TRBV12-3/TRBV12-4	TRBJ1-2
TGTGCCAGTAGTATGTACAAAAATGAAGCTTTCTTT	CASSMYKNEAFF	NA	once	TRBV19	TRBJ1-1
TGCGCCAGCAGCCAAGTAGGGACAGGGGAAAGAGGCTACACCTTC	CASSQVGTGERGYTF	TRBD1	NA	TRBV4-3	TRBJ1-2
TGCGCCAGCACCCCTCTAGCGGGCGCGAACACCGGGGAGCTGTTTTTT	CASTPLAGANTGELFF	TRBD2	few	TRBV5-1	TRBJ2-2
TGTGCCAGCTCAGCCCTCAAAGAGACCCAGTACTTC	CASSALKETQYF	NA	NA	TRBV18	TRBJ2-5
TGTACCAGCTCACCCGAATTTAATGAAAAACTGTTTTTT	CTSSPEFNEKLFF	NA	NA	TRBV18	TRBJ1-4
TGCGCCAGCAGCCAAGCGAGGGCGGAGGAATCTGGGGCCAACGTCCTGACTTTC	CASSQARAEESGANVLTF	NA	few	TRBV4-1	TRBJ2-6
TGTGCCACTCTAGGGACCTCGACAGGAAGTTATGGCTACACCTTC	CATLGTSTGSYGYTF	NA	NA	TRBV19	TRBJ1-2
TGCGCCAGCATCATGAACACTGAAGCTTTCTTT	CASIMNTEAFF	NA	NA	TRBV10-1	TRBJ1-1
TGTGCCAGCAGTCCGATCCGGGACAGGGGTACTGAAGCTTTCTTT	CASSPIRDRGTEAFF	TRBD1	few	TRBV6-2/TRBV6-3	TRBJ1-1
TGTGCCAGCAGCGGCGGAACTGGGTTGGGTTTCGAGAACACTGAAGCTTTCTTT	CASSGGTGLGFENTEAFF	NA	NA	TRBV9	TRBJ1-1
TGTGCCAGCAGGACAGCTAATTCACCCCTCCACTTT	CASRTANSPLHF	NA	NA	TRBV2	TRBJ1-6
TGTGCCACCAGTCCGGGACAGGGAACAGATACGCAGTATTTT	CATSPGQGTDTQYF	TRBD1	NA	TRBV24-1	TRBJ2-3
TGTGCCAGCAGCCGGGCCAGCGGGCAAAACATTCAGTACTTC	CASSRASGQNIQYF	NA	NA	TRBV14	TRBJ2-4
TGTGCCAGCTCCGGGCCGAACACCGGGGAGCTGTTTTTT	CASSGPNTGELFF	NA	few	TRBV7-3	TRBJ2-2
TGTGCCAGAAGCTTGATAGGGACAGGATATAGCAATCAGCCCCAGCATTTT	CARSLIGTGYSNQPQHF	TRBD1	NA	TRBV5-3	TRBJ1-5
TGTGCCAGCCGACAGTCAGTCTTGGAGACCCAGTACTTC	CASRQSVLETQYF	NA	NA	TRBV12-3/TRBV12-4	TRBJ2-5
TGTGCCTGGAGTCTGGGACTCCCCAGCTCAGATACGCAGTATTTT	CAWSLGLPSSDTQYF	NA	NA	TRBV30	TRBJ2-3
TGTGCCAGCAGGCAGGCGGGGGGATCATACAATGAGCAGTTCTTC	CASRQAGGSYNEQFF	TRBD2	NA	TRBV3-1/TRBV3-2	TRBJ2-1
TGTGCCAGCACCCGACATGGGACTAGCAGAGAGACCCAGTACTTC	CASTRHGTSRETQYF	TRBD2	NA	TRBV28	TRBJ2-5
TGTGCCTGGAGTGTAAAAATTGAGACTGAAGCTTTCTTT	CAWSVKIETEAFF	NA	few	TRBV30	TRBJ1-1
TGCGCCAGCAGCTCCCTCGGAGAGTACAGTGGCTACACCTTC	CASSSLGEYSGYTF	NA	NA	TRBV5-1	TRBJ1-2
TGTGCCAGCAGTTCAACCTCAAGTAGGAGTTTCTATGGCTACACCTTC	CASSSTSSRSFYGYTF	NA	NA	TRBV6-5	TRBJ1-2
TGTGCCAGTAGTATAGCCCTAGGGGGGGGCAGCACAGATACGCAGTATTTT	CASSIALGGGSTDTQYF	NA	NA	TRBV19	TRBJ2-3
TGTGCCAGCATTGGATCGGCCCAAGAGACCCAGTACTTC	CASIGSAQETQYF	NA	once	TRBV7-9	TRBJ2-5
TGTGCCAGCAGCTTGCGCCAGGGGACAGATACGCAGTATTTT	CASSLRQGTDTQYF	NA	few	TRBV11-2	TRBJ2-3
TGTGCCAGCAGCCGAATACCACAGGGGGCCGGAGATACGCAGTATTTT	CASSRIPQGAGDTQYF	TRBD1	NA	TRBV7-9	TRBJ2-3
TGTGCCAGTAGTATGGGACAGGGAAGGCGCTCTGGGGCCAACGTCCTGACTTTC	CASSMGQGRRSGANVLTF	TRBD1	once	TRBV19	TRBJ2-6
TGTGCCTGGGCGACAGGGTTGGGTCAGCCCCAGCATTTT	CAWATGLGQPQHF	TRBD1	NA	TRBV30	TRBJ1-5
TGTGCCACCAGTGAGCCGGGACAGAGGACCGGGGAGCTGTTTTTT	CATSEPGQRTGELFF	TRBD1	NA	TRBV24-1	TRBJ2-2
TGTGCCAGCCATGACTCTGGGGCCAACGTCCTGACTTTC	CASHDSGANVLTF	NA	NA	TRBV18	TRBJ2-6
TGCGCCAGCAGCCAAGGACTGCTTAGTAGACAGCTGAACACTGAAGCTTTCTTT	CASSQGLLSRQLNTEAFF	NA	NA	TRBV4-1	TRBJ1-1
TGTGCCAGCTCACCTAATAGCGGGACCCAGTCCAATGAGCAGTTCTTC	CASSPNSGTQSNEQFF	TRBD2	NA	TRBV18	TRBJ2-1
TGTGCCAGCTCAACGGACAGGGCGCCGGGCTACACCTTC	CASSTDRAPGYTF	TRBD1	NA	TRBV18	TRBJ1-2
TGTGCCAGCGGTAGCGGGGGTAACTACAATGAGCAGTTCTTC	CASGSGGNYNEQFF	TRBD2	few	TRBV9	TRBJ2-1
TGTGCCAGCAGCCAAGATATATCGGGGGGCAGATTTGGAAACACCATATATTTT	CASSQDISGGRFGNTIYF	NA	NA	TRBV4-2	TRBJ1-3
TGTGCCAGCTCCAGAGTAGGGGGGGGGACGGGCACAGATACGCAGTATTTT	CASSRVGGGTGTDTQYF	NA	NA	TRBV7-2	TRBJ2-3
TGTGCCAGCAGCGTGCCGCCTGAGCAAGCCTATGGCTACACCTTC	CASSVPPEQAYGYTF	NA	NA	TRBV9	TRBJ1-2
TGCGCCAGCAGCCCGGGGACGACCAACACTGAAGCTTTCTTT	CASSPGTTNTEAFF	NA	NA	TRBV4-1	TRBJ1-1
TGTGCCAGCAGCGGAACCGGGACAGGCGGCACTGAAGCTTTCTTT	CASSGTGTGGTEAFF	TRBD1	few	TRBV2	TRBJ1-1
TGTGCCAGCAGCTTAGGAGGGGAGAGAGGCTACACCTTC	CASSLGGERGYTF	NA	NA	TRBV7-3	TRBJ1-2
TGCGCCAGCAGCTCTCGCGAGGATGAAAAACTGTTTTTT	CASSSREDEKLFF	NA	few	TRBV5-1	TRBJ1-4
TGTGCCAGCTCACCGGGACAGGGGGCGGGGACTGAAGCTTTCTTT	CASSPGQGAGTEAFF	TRBD1	NA	TRBV18	TRBJ1-1